This T cell receptor (beta chain) stems from a study of blood T cell repertoires in COVID-19. Overall study: Material from acute and convalescent COVID-19 was sourced from the United States, Italy and Spain. The analysed material was cDNA or gDNA that came from T cells, B-cell-depleted T cells, or PBMCs.

The ends lost 3 bases at V and 2 bases at J; junction bases unmatched: 6. CDR1 KGHSH and CDR2 LQKENI come from the germline V gene. This CDR3 spans 16 amino acids. In the original processing: Reference gene primer amplification yielded estimated nucleated cell counts. Here immunoSEQ multiplex PCR was the method, and the copy in TCRdb shows in-frame clones only, minus some. The V and J calls and clone size come from that table; D and trimming were worked out from the DNA. This table holds approximately 150,000 clones, 80% found once. Participants reported their clinical history, and cohort assignment relied on those reports.

The sample comprised PBMCs or T cells enriched from blood (not recorded which). The source of this sequence is a man aged 40-49 years who had recovered from COVID-19. The chain has TRBV18 and TRBJ1-3, with 8 bases identical to TRBD1. CDR3 sequence: CASSPAGQGAGNTIYF. CDR3 nucleotide sequence: TGTGCCAGCTCACCTGCCGGACAGGGCGCTGGAAACACCATATATTTT.